These T cell receptor beta chains were read from a single sample in a study of blood T cell repertoires in COVID-19. Sequencing used immunoSEQ multiplex PCR; TCRdb keeps in-frame clones, though not all of them. The table has over 25,000 clones, 88% seen once. Sequenced input: peripheral blood. Receptors originate from a woman aged 45-60 years with active COVID-19. The CDR3 runs from the conserved cysteine through the conserved F or W. The order of the fields is V gene, D gene, clone size, J gene, CDR3 DNA, CDR3 protein. D genes are given only for firm matches. Expanded clones get a size class; other rows say once, few or many, or leave the size out.

>TRBV19|-|-|TRBJ1-1
TGTGCCAGTAGTATAGGGGGACAAGTCGCTGAAGCTTTCTTT
CASSIGGQVAEAFF
>TRBV20-1|-|-|TRBJ2-5
TGCAGTGCTAGTGAGGGCGTAAGAGAGACCCAGTACTTC
CSASEGVRETQYF
>TRBV7-2|-|once|TRBJ1-4
TGTGCCAGCAGCTTAGTCCAGGGAAATGAAAAACTGTTTTTT
CASSLVQGNEKLFF
>TRBV5-4|-|few|TRBJ1-5
TGTGCCAGCAGCTTGGGTGGGGGGAACAATCAGCCCCAGCATTTT
CASSLGGGNNQPQHF
>TRBV18|TRBD1|-|TRBJ1-2
TGTGCCAGCTCACCAGCGGCAGGGGGCGCGGAGGGCTACACCTTC
CASSPAAGGAEGYTF
>TRBV19|TRBD2|-|TRBJ2-7
TGTGCCAGTAGTCCGAGGACTAGCGGGAGGTCTTACGAGCAGTACTTC
CASSPRTSGRSYEQYF
>TRBV5-1|TRBD2|-|TRBJ2-1
TGCGCCAGCAGCTTGGGAGCGGGAGGGCTAAATGAGCAGTTCTTC
CASSLGAGGLNEQFF
>TRBV15|TRBD1|medium-sized|TRBJ2-7
TGTGCCACCAGCAGAGATGGGGGACAGGGGGCGCTGGGCGAGCAGTACTTC
CATSRDGGQGALGEQYF
>TRBV2|-|-|TRBJ1-2
TGTGCCAGCAAAGTAAGGACTCTAGTCCCTAACTATGGCTACACCTTC
CASKVRTLVPNYGYTF
>TRBV7-9|TRBD2|-|TRBJ2-1
TGTGCCAGCAGCTTAGGCGGGAGCTACAATGAGCAGTTCTTC
CASSLGGSYNEQFF
>TRBV6-1|TRBD2|medium-sized|TRBJ2-7
TGTGCCAGCAGTGAGCTTGGGACTAGCGGGTTCTACGAGCAGTACTTC
CASSELGTSGFYEQYF
>TRBV10-3|TRBD1|few|TRBJ1-5
TGTGCCATCAGTGAGTCGTGGACAGGGGATTCGGATAGCAATCAGCCCCAGCATTTT
CAISESWTGDSDSNQPQHF
>TRBV7-9|-|-|TRBJ2-7
TGTGCCAGCAGCCACCCCCTATACGAGCAGTACTTC
CASSHPLYEQYF
>TRBV19|TRBD2|-|TRBJ2-1
TGTGCCAGTAGCGCTAGCGGGATTCTTATTAATGAGCAGTTCTTC
CASSASGILINEQFF
>TRBV12-3/TRBV12-4|TRBD1|-|TRBJ1-1
TGTGCCAGCATTCTAGGACAGGGGGCGGAAGCTTTCTTT
CASILGQGAEAFF
>TRBV9|TRBD2|-|TRBJ2-7
TGTGCCAGCAGCCCCCCATCTAGCGGTTCGAGGGAGCAGTACTTC
CASSPPSSGSREQYF
>TRBV4-2|TRBD1|-|TRBJ1-4
TGTGCCAGCAGCCAAGATAGCGGACAGGGGGCTACTAATGAAAAACTGTTTTTT
CASSQDSGQGATNEKLFF
>TRBV5-4|-|few|TRBJ2-2
TGTGCCAGCAGCCCTGGGAGCACCGGGGAGCTGTTTTTT
CASSPGSTGELFF
>TRBV28|TRBD2|-|TRBJ2-1
TGTGCCAGCATCAAACCGGGACTAGCCCCCTACAATGAGCAGTTCTTC
CASIKPGLAPYNEQFF
>TRBV19|-|-|TRBJ2-7
TGTGCCAGTAGTTTCGTTGCGGCTGGCTTCCGCCGCGAGCAGTACTTC
CASSFVAAGFRREQYF
>TRBV5-6|-|medium-sized|TRBJ2-7
TGTGCCAGCAGCTTGCAGGGCTACGAGCAGTACTTC
CASSLQGYEQYF
>TRBV6-5|-|-|TRBJ1-3
TGTGCCAGCAGTCCCAGGGATATTGGAAACACCATATATTTT
CASSPRDIGNTIYF
>TRBV6-1|-|-|TRBJ1-4
TGTGCCAGCAGTGAGGGCCCCACACTAGGAAAACTGTTTTTT
CASSEGPTLGKLFF
>TRBV28|-|-|TRBJ2-7
TGTGCCAGCCGGATTTGGCAGGGGAGTGAGCAGTACTTC
CASRIWQGSEQYF
>TRBV30|-|-|TRBJ1-2
TGTGCCTGGAGTGTAGACCTACAGTTAGGTTACACCTTC
CAWSVDLQLGYTF
>TRBV19|-|-|TRBJ2-1
TGTGCCAGTAGTATTGGGGACTTGGCACCCTACAATGAGCAGTTCTTC
CASSIGDLAPYNEQFF
>TRBV7-2|-|-|TRBJ1-2
TGTGCCAGCAGCTTGAGGAACCCCTACGCCGTCTATGGCTACACCTTC
CASSLRNPYAVYGYTF
>TRBV14|-|-|TRBJ1-4
TGTGCCAGCAGCCAGATTGACCGCCGGGGTCGGGAAAAACTGTTTTTT
CASSQIDRRGREKLFF
>TRBV5-1|TRBD1|-|TRBJ1-2
TGCGCCAGCAGCCAACAGGGGGACTATGGCTACACCTTC
CASSQQGDYGYTF
>TRBV28|TRBD2|-|TRBJ2-7
TGTGCCAGCAGTTTAATGGGGGAGGGTACCGAGCAGTACTTC
CASSLMGEGTEQYF
>TRBV15|-|-|TRBJ1-1
TGTGCCACCAGCAGGCTAAAAACGGGGGCTGAAGCTTTCTTT
CATSRLKTGAEAFF
>TRBV9|-|-|TRBJ1-2
TGTGCCAGCAGCGTAGAGGACAGTTTCTATGGCTACACCTTC
CASSVEDSFYGYTF
>TRBV11-1|-|-|TRBJ2-3
TGTGCCAGCAGCTTAGGGCTAGCTTTCACAGATACGCAGTATTTT
CASSLGLAFTDTQYF
>TRBV29-1|-|-|TRBJ1-1
TGCAGCGTTGAGAGGGGGGGCCCGAACACTGAAGCTTTCTTT
CSVERGGPNTEAFF
>TRBV19|TRBD1|-|TRBJ2-3
TGTGCCAGTAGAAGCCTCCAGGGGGCTAGAGATACGCAGTATTTT
CASRSLQGARDTQYF
>TRBV5-1|-|-|TRBJ2-1
TGCGCCAGCAGCTCATTAGCGGCTAGCTCCTACAATGAGCAGTTCTTC
CASSSLAASSYNEQFF
>TRBV24-1|-|-|TRBJ2-1
TGTGCCACCAGTGACCGACCCGACTACTACAATGAGCAGTTCTTC
CATSDRPDYYNEQFF
>TRBV6-5|TRBD1|-|TRBJ1-1
TGTGCCGCACACAGGGGGACTGAAGCTTTCTTT
CAAHRGTEAFF
>TRBV5-1|-|-|TRBJ2-5
TGCGCCAGCAAGAGGGCGGGATACCGACAAGAGACCCAGTACTTC
CASKRAGYRQETQYF
>TRBV12-5|-|-|TRBJ1-1
TGTGCTAGTGGTTTGGTAGAAGGGGCGACGAACACTGAAGCTTTCTTT
CASGLVEGATNTEAFF
>TRBV5-5|TRBD2|once|TRBJ2-3
TGTGCCAGCAGCTTGGGCCTAGCGGGTCGCACAGATACGCAGTATTTT
CASSLGLAGRTDTQYF
>TRBV5-1|-|-|TRBJ2-2
TGCGCCAGCAGCTTCGGCGGGGGCAACACCGGGGAGCTGTTTTTT
CASSFGGGNTGELFF
>TRBV29-1|-|-|TRBJ2-3
TGCAGCGTTGTCCGTCCCCCCACAGATACGCAGTATTTT
CSVVRPPTDTQYF
>TRBV19|TRBD1|-|TRBJ2-7
TGTGCCAGTAGTTCAAGGACAGGCACCCCCTACGAGCAGTACTTC
CASSSRTGTPYEQYF
>TRBV7-9|TRBD2|-|TRBJ2-5
TGTGCCAGCACCCCGGGAGGCACCCAAGAGACCCAGTACTTC
CASTPGGTQETQYF
>TRBV4-1|TRBD1|-|TRBJ2-6
TGCGCCAGCAGCCAAGATCGGGCAGGGGGAAGCTCTGGGGCCAACGTCCTGACTTTC
CASSQDRAGGSSGANVLTF
>TRBV5-1|-|-|TRBJ1-2
TGCGCCAGCAGCTTTTCAAACTTAAGAGCGGAAGCTAACTATGGCTACACCTTC
CASSFSNLRAEANYGYTF
>TRBV19|TRBD1|-|TRBJ2-5
TGTGCCAGTAGTCCAGACAGGGGCGTCGGCCAGGAGACCCAGTACTTC
CASSPDRGVGQETQYF
>TRBV18|-|-|TRBJ2-2
TGTGCCAGCTCACCAGGGGCGAGATCTACCAGGGATTGCACCGGGGAGCTGTTTTTT
CASSPGARSTRDCTGELFF
>TRBV5-1|TRBD1|-|TRBJ1-1
TGCGCCAGCACCCTTAACCCCCCAGGGGGCGAAAACACTGAAGCTTTCTTT
CASTLNPPGGENTEAFF
>TRBV9|-|-|TRBJ1-2
TGTGCCAGCAGCCACGCAGGGTATGGCTACACCTTC
CASSHAGYGYTF
>TRBV24-1|-|-|TRBJ2-7
TGTGCCACCAGTAAAGGGGAATCCTACGAGCAGTACTTC
CATSKGESYEQYF
>TRBV19|-|-|TRBJ2-7
TGTGCCAGTAGTATGCAGGGGTCTTTCTACGAGCAGTACTTC
CASSMQGSFYEQYF
>TRBV3-1/TRBV3-2|-|-|TRBJ2-1
TGTGCCAGCAGCCAAGGGGCGGGTAACAATGAGCAGTTCTTC
CASSQGAGNNEQFF